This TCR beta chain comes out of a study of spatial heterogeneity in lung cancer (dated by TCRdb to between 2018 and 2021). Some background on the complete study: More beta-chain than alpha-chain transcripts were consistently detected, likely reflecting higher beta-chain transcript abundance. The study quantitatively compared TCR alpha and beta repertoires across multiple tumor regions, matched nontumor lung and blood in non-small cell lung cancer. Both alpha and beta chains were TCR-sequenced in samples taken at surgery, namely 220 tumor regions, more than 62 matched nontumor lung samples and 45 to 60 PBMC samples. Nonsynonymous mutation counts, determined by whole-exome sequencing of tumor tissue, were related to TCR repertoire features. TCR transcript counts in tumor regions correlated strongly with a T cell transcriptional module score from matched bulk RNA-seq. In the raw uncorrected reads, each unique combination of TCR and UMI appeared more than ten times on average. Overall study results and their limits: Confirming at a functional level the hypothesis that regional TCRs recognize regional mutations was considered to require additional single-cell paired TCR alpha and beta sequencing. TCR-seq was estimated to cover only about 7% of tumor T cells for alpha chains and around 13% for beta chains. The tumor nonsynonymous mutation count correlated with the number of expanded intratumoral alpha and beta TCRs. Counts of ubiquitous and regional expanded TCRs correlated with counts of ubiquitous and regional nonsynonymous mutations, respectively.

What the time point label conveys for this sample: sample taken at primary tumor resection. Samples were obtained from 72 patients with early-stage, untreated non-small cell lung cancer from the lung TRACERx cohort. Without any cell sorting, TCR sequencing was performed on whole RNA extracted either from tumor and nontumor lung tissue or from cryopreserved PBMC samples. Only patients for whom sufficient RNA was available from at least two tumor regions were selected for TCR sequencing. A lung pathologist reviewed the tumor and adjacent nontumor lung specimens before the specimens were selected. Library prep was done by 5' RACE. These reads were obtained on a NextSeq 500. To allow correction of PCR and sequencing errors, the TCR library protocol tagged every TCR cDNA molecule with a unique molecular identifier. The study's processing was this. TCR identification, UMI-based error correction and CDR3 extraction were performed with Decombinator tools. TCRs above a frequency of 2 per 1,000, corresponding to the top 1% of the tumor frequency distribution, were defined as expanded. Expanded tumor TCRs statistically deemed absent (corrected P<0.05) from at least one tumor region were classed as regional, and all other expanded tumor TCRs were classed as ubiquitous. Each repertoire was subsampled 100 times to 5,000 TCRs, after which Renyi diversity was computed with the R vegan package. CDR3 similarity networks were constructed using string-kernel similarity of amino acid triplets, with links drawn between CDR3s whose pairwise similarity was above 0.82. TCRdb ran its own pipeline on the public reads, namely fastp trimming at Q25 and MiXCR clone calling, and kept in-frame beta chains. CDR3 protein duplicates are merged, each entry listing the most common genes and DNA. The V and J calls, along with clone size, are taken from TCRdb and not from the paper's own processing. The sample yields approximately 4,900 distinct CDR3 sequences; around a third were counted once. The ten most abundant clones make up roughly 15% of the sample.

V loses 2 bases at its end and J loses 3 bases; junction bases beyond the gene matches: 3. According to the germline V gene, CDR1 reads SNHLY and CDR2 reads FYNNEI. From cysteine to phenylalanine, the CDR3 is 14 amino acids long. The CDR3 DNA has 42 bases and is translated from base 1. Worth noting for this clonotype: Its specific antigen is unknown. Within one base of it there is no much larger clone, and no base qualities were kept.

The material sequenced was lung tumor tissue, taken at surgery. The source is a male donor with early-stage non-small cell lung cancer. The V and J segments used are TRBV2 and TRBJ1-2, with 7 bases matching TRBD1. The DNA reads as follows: TGTGCCAGCAGTGAATGGGGGACAGACTATGGCTACACCTTC. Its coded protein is CASSEWGTDYGYTF.